This T cell receptor beta chain was identified during a study of blood T cell repertoires in COVID-19. Turning to the study itself: In each case, the material was cDNA or gDNA derived from T cells, B-cell-depleted T cells, or PBMCs.

Original data processing: Amplification of reference gene primers provided the estimated nucleated cell counts. Repertoires were generated with immunoSEQ multiplex PCR, while TCRdb's copy carries only in-frame clones and drops some. V and J calls and clone size are given by that table; D and trimming were obtained from the DNA. The sample consists of approximately 140,000 clones, approximately 86% of them appearing once. The germline V gene encodes CDR1 MNHEY and CDR2 SMNVEV (reference sequence). This CDR3 region has 14 residues. V was pared by 5 bases and J by 4 bases, with 6 bases of the junction left unmatched.

Material: PBMCs or T cells enriched from blood (not recorded which). The sequence came from a woman in her thirties or forties who had been exposed to COVID-19. The chain combines TRBV27 with TRBJ2-7; 9 bases map to TRBD1. Here the CDR3 reads CASSGTGTWYEQYF. The DNA of the CDR3 is TGTGCCAGCAGTGGGACAGGGACTTGGTACGAGCAGTACTTC.